The T cell receptor (beta chain) described here comes from a study of cytomegalovirus exposure and HLA in healthy donors (dated by TCRdb to about 2017). In the study overall: An earlier analysis of a few hundred of the donors reported 250 to 350 Gb of sequence data and 90 million to 120 million unique TCR beta sequences obtained from approximately 180 million T cells. The study aimed to test whether signatures of past pathogen exposure could be identified by cataloging public T cell receptors. To predict cytomegalovirus infection status, the study brought together high-throughput TCR immunosequencing, statistical association of individual TCRs with disease status, and machine learning. To study patterns of TCR occurrence, a later analysis re-analyzed previously published TCR beta repertoires from several hundred donors and added high-resolution HLA genotyping. Alongside the repertoire data, information on donor age, sex, ethnicity and CMV serostatus was compiled. HLA typing included class I and class II loci at four-digit resolution. Across approximately 420 genotyped donors of the cohort, an average of about 240,000 unique TCR beta nucleotide sequences per donor were sequenced, and roughly 18% of those sequences were non-productive. Approximately 300 gigabases of sequencing data and roughly 81 million unique TCR sequences made up an early release that covered several hundred HLA-typed donors. In the later analysis, no new phenotypic data were used to find candidate immune exposures; instead, reliance was placed on TCR beta sequences and their occurrence across donors. The number of typed donors differed by locus: about 629-640 for A, B, C, DRB1 and DQB1; some 540 for DQA1; over 600 for DPA1; and 400 to 480 for DPB1. The genetic ancestry cluster associated with self-reported Caucasian donors included 81% of the roughly 400 genotyped donors. In a later genetic analysis, genome-wide SNP genotypes for about 60% of the 666 donors were used, and that subset was treated as a discovery cohort. To decide whether each TCR beta V gene segment behaved as functional or pseudogenic, an earlier analysis of some 540 of the donors relied on high-throughput TCR beta sequencing. The T cell repertoires of under 700 subjects were profiled by immunosequencing and related to cytomegalovirus serostatus. Because of strong linkage in the cohort, roughly five DR-DQ haplotypes were treated as single units for association and clustering. All discovery cohort repertoires had been generated on a single sequencing platform. In addition to the first cohort of approximately 650 subjects, a separate validation cohort of 120 different subjects was used. Broader findings and caveats from the paper: A cluster of highly shared sequence variants was judged likely to represent a technical artifact of the sequencing pipeline. According to the authors, the approach could potentially be generalized to other disease states and immunological phenotypes. In both the original and validation cohorts, the classifier was reported to diagnose cytomegalovirus status with high specificity and sensitivity. In an earlier analysis of about 550 of the donors, most TCR beta V segments were observed in productive rearrangements about 87% or about 30% of the time, broadly matching IMGT annotations. In a later analysis, the rate of TCR association differed among HLA loci, with DRB1 alleles having the most associated TCRs and HLA-C alleles having the fewest. A later genetic analysis reported fewer N-insertions in productive TCRs among donors in an Asian-associated ancestry cluster than the approximately 700-donor mean. Some IMGT-functional V segments, including TRBV6-2 and TRBV6-3, could not be told apart with the 87-base-pair reads, so those segments were excluded. When HLA alleles, especially DR and DQ, strongly co-occurred, attributing TCR associations to individual alleles was difficult. Correlated functional status among segregating V segments might be attributable to linkage disequilibrium, but an unknown experimental factor could not be ruled out. A later analysis reported that several top co-occurrence clusters appeared linked to parvovirus B19, influenza, CMV and Epstein-Barr virus. Only TCR beta chains were sequenced in this cohort, and the absence of alpha or paired-chain data limited detectable features. A further reported finding was that TCR beta sequences accurately predicted the HLA-A and HLA-B alleles for most subjects in the first cohort. V-gene and J-gene trimming of TCR beta chains was associated with a missense DCLRE1C variant in a later genetic analysis, and the association was replicated in an independent cohort. Specific HLA alleles were associated with some 15,000 TCR beta sequences at a false discovery rate of 0.05 in a later analysis. In a later analysis, HLA-associated TCR beta chains showed more clonal expansion and lower generation probabilities than non-associated chains that were equally common. CMV serostatus was the only immune exposure information available for the cohort. Across donors, most TCR sequences were observed very rarely, whereas some public TCRs were present in many individuals. A few of the identified cytomegalovirus-associated TCR beta chains were confirmed in vitro to be specific for cytomegalovirus antigens. The study gave a list of around 170 TCR beta chains associated with cytomegalovirus. Roughly uniform sequencing depth across donors was assumed in presence/absence analyses, although this assumption may not hold. HLA typing was unavailable for some donors at each locus, so association tests used only the typed subset. According to a later analysis, most CMV-associated TCR beta chains appeared to be HLA-restricted, and the HLA associations seemed to be driven largely by CMV exposure. Approximately 18 rarely observed V segments, including chromosome 9 orphons, were excluded from the earlier analysis of approximately 500 of the donors because counts were too low.

The library relied on the immunoSEQ multiplex PCR assay. For the multiplex PCR, a mixture combining 60 forward primers for TCR Vbeta segments and 13 reverse primers for TCR Jbeta segments was used. The CDR3 region of rearranged TCR beta genes was amplified from genomic DNA by a multiplex PCR assay. On the Illumina HiSeq System, the amplified TCR beta libraries were sequenced as 87-base-pair reads. In the paper's pipeline: In a later analysis, roughly 80 million unique TCR beta chains were counted across the roughly 610 repertoires, and approximately 11 million of these chains were shared by at least two donors. To remove PCR and sequencing errors, raw reads were error-corrected and collapsed into unique sequences using a nearest-neighbor algorithm that merged closely related sequences. Alignment of CDR3 sequences to IMGT reference sequences was used to assign V, D and J gene segments. For a sequence to be retained, a match of at least six nucleotides to both a V gene segment and a J gene segment was required. Rearrangements were called productive when the CDR3 lacked stop codons and stayed in frame with V and J; all others were non-productive. Following IMGT convention, CDR3 was defined as the stretch from the second conserved V-encoded cysteine up to the conserved J-encoded phenylalanine. In an earlier analysis of roughly 610 of the donors, sequences lacking an unambiguous match to a single V gene segment were excluded. In an earlier analysis of 587 of the donors, V segments were called functional above 56.7% productive rearrangements and were called segregating when the between-donor standard deviation exceeded 5%. To diagnose cytomegalovirus status from the catalog of TCR beta chain sequences, a statistical classification framework was built. V and J gene assignment, in a later analysis, came from comparing TCR nucleotide sequences with IMGT/GENE-DB human TR gene sequences. A later analysis assigned CDR3 sequences and most-parsimonious VDJ recombination scenarios with the TCRdist pipeline. In a later analysis, every TCR beta chain was defined by the combination of its CDR3 amino acid sequence and its V-gene family, and reads without a unique V-gene family were dropped. A later analysis removed over 500 highly shared, low-generation-probability nucleotide sequences to deal with suspected cross-contamination and a sequencing artifact. In a later analysis, a clonal expansion index was calculated for each public chain from normalized within-repertoire ranks of inferred template counts. Generation probabilities in a later analysis came from a VDJ recombination model fitted to out-of-frame rearrangements, and those results were checked against IGoR. In a later analysis, hypergeometric tests were used to score TCR-TCR, TCR-HLA and TCR-CMV co-occurrence, with a repertoire-size bias correction applied to TCR pairs. A later analysis estimated false discovery rates by permuting HLA or CMV assignments 20 times. In a later analysis, co-occurring TCRs were grouped using DBSCAN, and TCRdist sequence similarity was added for clustering within HLA-allele-positive subsets. Repertoires with fewer than 30,000 or more than 120,000 public chains were left out of co-occurrence clustering, as were several repertoires with anomalous nucleotide sharing. TCRdb stores this immuneACCESS table with in-frame sequences only. Part of the clones is absent; in the studies checked, under half of the shortfall reflects unresolved V genes, and no reason is known for the rest. V and J calls and clone size are those listed in that table; D and trimming were worked out from the DNA. In this sample the table shows about 190,000 clones, 75% to 90% of which occur a single time. The ten biggest clones cover roughly 6% of the sample.

The cohort was made up of around 720 healthy bone marrow donors. Cohort members were all nominally healthy when sampled, although unrecorded immune exposures were likely present. The donor was CMV seropositive and was included in the group of 250 to 350 seropositive cohort members. Each donor provided a peripheral blood sample, and peripheral blood mononuclear cells were used for TCR beta sequencing. Genomic DNA extraction from the blood cell samples was performed with the Qiagen DNeasy Blood Extraction Kit. The CDR3 holds 15 amino acids from the cysteine to the phenylalanine. Only the CDR3 DNA stays, 45 bases, in frame from base 1. Trimmed from V: 3 bases; trimmed from J: 3 bases; junction bases lacking a gene match: 0. From a lookup of the germline V gene, CDR1 and CDR2 are SGHRS and YFSETQ. With respect to this clone: Its antigen is not yet known. Within one base of it there is no much larger clone, and no base qualities were kept.

This clonotype was obtained from a man in his forties or fifties in good health and CMV-seropositive. The sequence joins TRBV5-1 to TRBJ2-5, with 15 central nucleotides matching TRBD2. Sequenced: PBMCs. The base sequence is TGCGCCAGCAGCTGGACTAGCGGGGGGGAAGAGACCCAGTACTTC. Translation gives CASSWTSGGEETQYF.